This record concerns one T cell receptor (beta chain) sequence. These data come from a study of blood T cell repertoires in COVID-19. Study overall: Specimens from acute and convalescent COVID-19 originated in the United States, Italy and Spain. T cells, B-cell-depleted T cells, or PBMCs provided the cDNA or gDNA that served as material.

In the authors' methods: Amplifying reference gene primers gave estimates of nucleated cell counts. Libraries were prepared by immunoSEQ multiplex PCR; TCRdb keeps only in-frame clonotypes and omits some of them. V and J calls and clone size follow that table, whereas D and trimming were derived from the DNA. This table has 44,000 or so clones, more than 80% appearing once. The CDR3 is 17 residues long. Germline-derived CDR1 and CDR2 are SEHNR and FQNEAQ (reference sequence). The trim removed 4 bases at V and 2 bases at J, leaving 11 bases unmatched. The sample comprised peripheral blood. The chain joins TRBV7-9 to TRBJ1-2; 9 bases map to TRBD1. This sequence was found in an older man in a cohort sampled during active COVID-19. CDR3 DNA sequence: TGTGCCAGCAGCTCGACAGGGGGAAAGGGCGGAAACTATGGCTACACCTTC. Translating gives CASSSTGGKGGNYGYTF. Looking up the rest from reference TRBV7-9 and TRBJ1-2 gives the full variable domain: DTGVSQNPRHKITKRGQNVTFRCDPISEHNRLYWYRQTLGQGPEFLTYFQNEAQLEKSRLLSDRFSAERPKGSFSTLEIQRTEQGDSAMYLCASSSTGGKGGNYGYTFGSGTRLTVV.